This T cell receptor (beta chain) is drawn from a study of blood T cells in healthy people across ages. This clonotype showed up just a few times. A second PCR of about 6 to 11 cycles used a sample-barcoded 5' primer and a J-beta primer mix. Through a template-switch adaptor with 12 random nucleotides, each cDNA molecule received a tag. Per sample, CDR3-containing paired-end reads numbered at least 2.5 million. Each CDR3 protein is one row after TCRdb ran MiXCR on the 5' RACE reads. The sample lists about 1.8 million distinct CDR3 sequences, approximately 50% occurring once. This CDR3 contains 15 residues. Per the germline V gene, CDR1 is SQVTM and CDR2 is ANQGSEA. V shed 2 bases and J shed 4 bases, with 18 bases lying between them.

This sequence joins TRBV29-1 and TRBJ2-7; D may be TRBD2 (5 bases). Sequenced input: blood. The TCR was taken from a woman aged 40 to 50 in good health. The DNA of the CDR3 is TGCAGCGTTGAATCCGAACGCGGGCCTCAGTACGAGCAGTACTTC. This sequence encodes CSVESERGPQYEQYF.